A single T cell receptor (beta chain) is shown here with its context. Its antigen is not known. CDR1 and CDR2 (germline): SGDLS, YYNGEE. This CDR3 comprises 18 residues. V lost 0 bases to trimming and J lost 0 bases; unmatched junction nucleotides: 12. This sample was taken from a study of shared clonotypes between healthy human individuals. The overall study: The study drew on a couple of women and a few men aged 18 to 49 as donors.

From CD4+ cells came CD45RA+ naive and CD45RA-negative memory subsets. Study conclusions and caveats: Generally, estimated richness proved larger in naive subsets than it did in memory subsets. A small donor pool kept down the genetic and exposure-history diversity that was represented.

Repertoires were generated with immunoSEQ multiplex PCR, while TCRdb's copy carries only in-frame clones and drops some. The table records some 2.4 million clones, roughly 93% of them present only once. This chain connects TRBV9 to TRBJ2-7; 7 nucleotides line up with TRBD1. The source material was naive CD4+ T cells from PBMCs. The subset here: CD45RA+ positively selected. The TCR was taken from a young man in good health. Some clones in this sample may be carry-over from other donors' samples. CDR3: CASSVGPTRQGNSYEQYF. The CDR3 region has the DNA TGTGCCAGCAGCGTAGGTCCCACCCGACAGGGAAACTCCTACGAGCAGTACTTC.